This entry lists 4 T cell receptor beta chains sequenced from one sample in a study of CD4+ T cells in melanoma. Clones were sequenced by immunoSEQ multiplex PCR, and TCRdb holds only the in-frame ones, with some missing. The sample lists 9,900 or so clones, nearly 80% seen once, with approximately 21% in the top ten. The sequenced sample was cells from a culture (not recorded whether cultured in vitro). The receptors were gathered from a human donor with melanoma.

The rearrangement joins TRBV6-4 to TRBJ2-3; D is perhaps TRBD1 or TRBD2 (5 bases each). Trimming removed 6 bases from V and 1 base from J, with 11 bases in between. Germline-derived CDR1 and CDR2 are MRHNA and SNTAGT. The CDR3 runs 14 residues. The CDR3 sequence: CASSRDGGTDTQYF. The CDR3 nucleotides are TGTGCCAGCAGCCGGGACGGCGGCACAGATACGCAGTATTTT.

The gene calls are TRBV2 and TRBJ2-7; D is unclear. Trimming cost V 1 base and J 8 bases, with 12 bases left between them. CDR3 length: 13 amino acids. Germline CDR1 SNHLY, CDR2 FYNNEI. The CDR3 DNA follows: TGTGCCAGCAGTGAAGGGGCCCGTCCGAAGCAGTACTTC. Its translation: CASSEGARPKQYF.

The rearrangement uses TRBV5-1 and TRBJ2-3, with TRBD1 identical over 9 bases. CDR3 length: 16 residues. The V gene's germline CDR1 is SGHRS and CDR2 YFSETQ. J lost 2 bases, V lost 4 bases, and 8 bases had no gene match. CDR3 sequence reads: CASSTDRGGSTDTQYF. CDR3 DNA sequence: TGCGCCAGCAGCACCGACAGGGGGGGTTCCACAGATACGCAGTATTTT.

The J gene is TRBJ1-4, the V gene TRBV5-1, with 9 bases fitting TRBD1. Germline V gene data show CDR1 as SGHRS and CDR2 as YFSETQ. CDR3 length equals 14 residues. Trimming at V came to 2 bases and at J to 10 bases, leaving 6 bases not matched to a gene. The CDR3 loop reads CASSLGDRAGKLFF. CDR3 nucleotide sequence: TGCGCCAGCAGCTTAGGGGACAGGGCCGGAAAACTGTTTTTT.